These T cell receptor beta chains were read from a single sample in a study of T cell repertoires and Cas9 in healthy adults. Profiling relied on immunoSEQ multiplex PCR, and the TCRdb table lists in-frame clones only, not all of them. The data hold 20,000 to 25,000 clones, with about 88% observed a single time. Material for sequencing was CD4+ effector T cells (CD127+, CD25-, CD137-, CD154-) from PBMCs; culture status not recorded. The receptors stem from a human donor in good health. CDR3s include the opening cysteine and the closing phenylalanine or tryptophan. D genes are given only for firm matches. The size of a clone is reported for some rows only, either as once, few or many, or as a class for expanded clones.

clone size	V gene	D gene	J gene	CDR3 DNA	CDR3 protein
-	TRBV6-6	-	TRBJ1-6	TGTGCCAGCAGTTACCGCAAAGGGCCGGTGACACCCCTCCACTTT	CASSYRKGPVTPLHF
-	TRBV9	-	TRBJ2-2	TGTGCCAGCAGCGAGAGACGAGTGCCGAGCACCGGGGAGCTGTTTTTT	CASSERRVPSTGELFF
-	TRBV18	-	TRBJ1-3	TGTGCCAGCTCACCTCTGGACAGTCACTCTGGAAACACCATATATTTT	CASSPLDSHSGNTIYF
-	TRBV15	-	TRBJ1-2	TGTGCCACCAGCAGAGGGGTATTCGGAGGCTACACCTTC	CATSRGVFGGYTF
-	TRBV6-6	-	TRBJ1-2	TGTGCCAGCAGTTACTCGCGGCAGGATGGCTACACCTTC	CASSYSRQDGYTF
-	TRBV6-1	-	TRBJ2-7	TGTGCCAGCAGTGTAGGTAGAGCTTACTACGAGCAGTACTTC	CASSVGRAYYEQYF
-	TRBV7-2	-	TRBJ2-2	TGTGCCAGCAGCTTAAATGCTCGAGGTCTCGGGGAGCTGTTTTTT	CASSLNARGLGELFF
-	TRBV5-1	TRBD2	TRBJ2-1	TGCGCCAGCAGCTTGTCGATTGTAGCGGGAGATCTCCATTCCTACAATGAGCAGTTCTTC	CASSLSIVAGDLHSYNEQFF
-	TRBV7-2	TRBD1	TRBJ2-2	TGTGCCAGCAGCTTTTCGTACAGGGGACCCGGGGAGCTGTTTTTT	CASSFSYRGPGELFF
-	TRBV5-1	TRBD1	TRBJ2-6	TGCGCCAGCAGCCGGACAGGGGCAAACTCTGGGGCCAACGTCCTGACTTTC	CASSRTGANSGANVLTF
-	TRBV6-5	TRBD1	TRBJ1-6	TGTGCCAGCAGTTACGCCGGGACAGAGAATTCACCCCTCCACTTT	CASSYAGTENSPLHF
-	TRBV9	-	TRBJ1-3	TGTGCCAGCAGCGTATCTTACTCTGGAAACACCATATATTTT	CASSVSYSGNTIYF
-	TRBV29-1	-	TRBJ1-2	TGCAGCGTCGGAGCGGGGGGGGAAGGCTACACCTTC	CSVGAGGEGYTF
-	TRBV2	-	TRBJ1-4	TGTGCCAGCAGTTCACGGGCGGCAACTAATGAAAAACTGTTTTTT	CASSSRAATNEKLFF
-	TRBV5-1	TRBD2	TRBJ2-5	TGCGCCAGCAGCTGGACTAGCGGGGGGGCACGTGGAGAGACCCAGTACTTC	CASSWTSGGARGETQYF
-	TRBV9	-	TRBJ2-5	TGTGCCAGCAGCTGGGGGACGGATCAAGAGACCCAGTACTTC	CASSWGTDQETQYF
-	TRBV27	-	TRBJ2-7	TGTGCCAGCAGTTCCAGCTTTTCCGCCTTGATGAGGACGTACTTC	CASSSSFSALMRTYF
-	TRBV7-2	-	TRBJ2-7	TGTGCCAGCAGCACCAGGACGGGATCCTACGAGCAGTACTTC	CASSTRTGSYEQYF
-	TRBV18	-	TRBJ2-2	TGTGCCAGCTCATCTCAGGGACCCGGGGAGCTGTTTTTT	CASSSQGPGELFF
-	TRBV6-5	-	TRBJ1-4	TGTGCCAGCAGTTACGTGAAGGGGGATGAAAAACTGTTTTTT	CASSYVKGDEKLFF
-	TRBV5-1	-	TRBJ1-1	TGCGCCAGCAGGAAACAGACGGAGACGAACACTGAAGCTTTCTTT	CASRKQTETNTEAFF
-	TRBV9	TRBD2	TRBJ2-4	TGTGCCAGCAGCGCCGCGAGCTGGGGGGGTATCAACAAAAACATTCAGTACTTC	CASSAASWGGINKNIQYF
-	TRBV21-1	-	TRBJ2-1	TGTGCCAGCAGCAAAGTAGGCGGATTCACATCCCACAATGAGCAGTTCTTC	CASSKVGGFTSHNEQFF
-	TRBV7-9	TRBD1	TRBJ1-1	TGTGCCAGCAGCCCAGGCGACAGGGGAAGCACTGAAGCTTTCTTT	CASSPGDRGSTEAFF
-	TRBV7-6	TRBD1	TRBJ2-5	TGTGCCAGCAGCACCGGGACAGGGAAAGAGACCCAGTACTTC	CASSTGTGKETQYF
-	TRBV15	TRBD2	TRBJ2-7	TGTGCCACCAGCCCCGGGGGGGGGCCCTCCTACGAGCAGTACTTC	CATSPGGGPSYEQYF
-	TRBV19	-	TRBJ1-2	TGTGCCAGTAGTAACCGGGACCGTTGGGACGAGGGATATGGCTACACCTTC	CASSNRDRWDEGYGYTF
-	TRBV5-1	-	TRBJ1-2	TGCGCCAGCAGCTTGGAAGAAGAGTTTAACTATGGCTACACCTTC	CASSLEEEFNYGYTF
-	TRBV7-3	TRBD2	TRBJ2-3	TGTGCCAGCAGCTTAACGCGGGGGGGCCCAGATACGCAGTATTTT	CASSLTRGGPDTQYF
-	TRBV7-4	-	TRBJ1-4	TGTGCCAGCAGCTTAGGTAACAGGGATAGTGAAAAACTGTTTTTT	CASSLGNRDSEKLFF
once	TRBV5-4	-	TRBJ2-5	TGTGCCCGCAGCTTGGGAGGGGGCGGGGAGACCCAGTACTTC	CARSLGGGGETQYF
once	TRBV5-5	-	TRBJ2-2	TGTGCCAGCAGCCTGGGAGGAGCGAACACCGGGGAGCTGTTTTTT	CASSLGGANTGELFF
-	TRBV5-1	-	TRBJ1-6	TGCGCCAGCAGCCTTCACAGACAGACCAACTTTCTAGATTCACCCCTCCACTTT	CASSLHRQTNFLDSPLHF
-	TRBV2	-	TRBJ1-2	TGTGCCAGCAGTGTTGAGGTGCGGGTGGGAGGCTACACCTTC	CASSVEVRVGGYTF
-	TRBV6-1	TRBD2	TRBJ2-7	TGTGCCAGCACCGATTCACTAGCGGGTCTCTACGAGCAGTACTTC	CASTDSLAGLYEQYF
-	TRBV2	TRBD1	TRBJ1-1	TGTGCCAGCAGTGTGGAGAGGACAGGGGGCACTGAAGCTTTCTTT	CASSVERTGGTEAFF
-	TRBV6-5	-	TRBJ1-1	TGTGCCAGCAGTTACAGGGCCCGGGGGACTGAAGCTTTCTTT	CASSYRARGTEAFF
-	TRBV6-5	-	TRBJ1-5	TGTGCCAGCAGTGACAGGAATCAGCCCCAGCATTTT	CASSDRNQPQHF
once	TRBV6-1	-	TRBJ1-1	TGTGCCAGCGCCCGGTCAATCATGAACACTGAAGCTTTCTTT	CASARSIMNTEAFF